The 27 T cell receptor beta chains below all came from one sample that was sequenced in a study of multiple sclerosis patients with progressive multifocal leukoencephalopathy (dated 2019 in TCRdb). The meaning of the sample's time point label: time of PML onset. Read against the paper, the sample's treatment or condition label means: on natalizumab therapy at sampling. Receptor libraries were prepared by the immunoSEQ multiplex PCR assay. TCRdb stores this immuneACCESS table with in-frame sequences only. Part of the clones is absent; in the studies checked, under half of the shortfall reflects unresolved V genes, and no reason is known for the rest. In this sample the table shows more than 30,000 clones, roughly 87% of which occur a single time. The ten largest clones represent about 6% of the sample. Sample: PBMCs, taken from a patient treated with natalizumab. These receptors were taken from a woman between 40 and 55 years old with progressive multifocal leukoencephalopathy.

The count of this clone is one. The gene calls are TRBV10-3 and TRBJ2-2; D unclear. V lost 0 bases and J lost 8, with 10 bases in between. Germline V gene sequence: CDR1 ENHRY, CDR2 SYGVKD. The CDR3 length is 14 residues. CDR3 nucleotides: TGTGCCATCAGTGAGTCGGGCAATTCAGGGGAGCTGTTTTTT. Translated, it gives CAISESGNSGELFF.

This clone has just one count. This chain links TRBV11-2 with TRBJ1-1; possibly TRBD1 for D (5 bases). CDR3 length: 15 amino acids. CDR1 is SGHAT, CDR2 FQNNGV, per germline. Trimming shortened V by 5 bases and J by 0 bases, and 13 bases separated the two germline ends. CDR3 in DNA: TGTGCCAGCAGCCTATCGGGGCAGATGAACACTGAAGCTTTCTTT. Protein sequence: CASSLSGQMNTEAFF.

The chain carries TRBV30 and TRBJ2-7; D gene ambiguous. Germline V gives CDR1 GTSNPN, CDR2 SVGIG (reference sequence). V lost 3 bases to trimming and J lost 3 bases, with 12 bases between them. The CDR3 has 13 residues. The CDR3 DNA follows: TGTGCCTGGAGGGGCGCCTCCTACTACGAGCAGTACTTC. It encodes CAWRGASYYEQYF.

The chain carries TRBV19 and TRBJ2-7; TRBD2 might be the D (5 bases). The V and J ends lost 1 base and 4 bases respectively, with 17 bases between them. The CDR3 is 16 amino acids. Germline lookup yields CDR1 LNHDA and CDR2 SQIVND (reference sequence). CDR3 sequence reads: CASSIGGSGGEYEQYF. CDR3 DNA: TGTGCCAGTAGTATAGGCGGGTCAGGCGGTGAGTACGAGCAGTACTTC.

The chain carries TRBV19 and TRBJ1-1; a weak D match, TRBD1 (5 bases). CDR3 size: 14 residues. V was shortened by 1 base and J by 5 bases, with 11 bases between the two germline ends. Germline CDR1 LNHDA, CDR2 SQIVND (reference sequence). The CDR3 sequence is CASSIGGRETEAFF. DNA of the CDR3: TGTGCCAGTAGTATAGGTGGCAGGGAGACTGAAGCTTTCTTT. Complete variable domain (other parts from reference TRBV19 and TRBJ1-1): DGGITQSPKYLFRKEGQNVTLSCEQNLNHDAMYWYRQDPGQGLRLIYYSQIVNDFQKGDIAEGYSVSREKKESFPLTVTSAQKNPTAFYLCASSIGGRETEAFFGQGTRLTVV.

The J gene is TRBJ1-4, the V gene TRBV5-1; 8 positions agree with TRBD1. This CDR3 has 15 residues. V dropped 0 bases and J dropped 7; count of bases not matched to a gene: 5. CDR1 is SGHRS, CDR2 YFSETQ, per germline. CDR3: CASSLAGTGGEKLFF. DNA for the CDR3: TGCGCCAGCAGCTTGGCCGGGACAGGTGGTGAAAAACTGTTTTTT.

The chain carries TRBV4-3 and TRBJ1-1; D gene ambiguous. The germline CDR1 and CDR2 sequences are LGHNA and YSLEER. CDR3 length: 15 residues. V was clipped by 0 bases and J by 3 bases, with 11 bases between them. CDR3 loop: CASSQDREYDTEAFF. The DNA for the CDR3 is TGCGCCAGCAGCCAAGATAGAGAGTACGACACTGAAGCTTTCTTT.

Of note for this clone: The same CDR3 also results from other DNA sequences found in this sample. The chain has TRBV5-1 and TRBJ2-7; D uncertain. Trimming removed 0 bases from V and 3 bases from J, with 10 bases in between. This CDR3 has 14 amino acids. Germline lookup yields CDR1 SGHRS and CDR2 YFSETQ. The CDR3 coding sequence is TGCGCCAGCAGCTTGGTGGGCGGTAGCTACGAGCAGTACTTC. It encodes CASSLVGGSYEQYF. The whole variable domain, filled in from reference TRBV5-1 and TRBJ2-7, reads KAGVTQTPRYLIKTRGQQVTLSCSPISGHRSVSWYQQTPGQGLQFLFEYFSETQRNKGNFPGRFSGRQFSNSRSEMNVSTLELGDSALYLCASSLVGGSYEQYFGPGTRLTVT.

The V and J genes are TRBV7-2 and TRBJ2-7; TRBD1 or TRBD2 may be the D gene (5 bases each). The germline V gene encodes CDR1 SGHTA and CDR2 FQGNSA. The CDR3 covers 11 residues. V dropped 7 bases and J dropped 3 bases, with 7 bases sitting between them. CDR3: CASMRGYEQYF. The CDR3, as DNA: TGTGCCAGCATGAGGGGCTACGAGCAGTACTTC.

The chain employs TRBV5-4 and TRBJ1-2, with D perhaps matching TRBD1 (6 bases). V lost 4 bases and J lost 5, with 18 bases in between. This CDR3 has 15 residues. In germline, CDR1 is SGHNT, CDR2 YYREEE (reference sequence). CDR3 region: CASSDWTVDPYGYTF. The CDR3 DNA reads TGTGCCAGCAGCGATTGGACAGTAGATCCGTATGGCTACACCTTC.

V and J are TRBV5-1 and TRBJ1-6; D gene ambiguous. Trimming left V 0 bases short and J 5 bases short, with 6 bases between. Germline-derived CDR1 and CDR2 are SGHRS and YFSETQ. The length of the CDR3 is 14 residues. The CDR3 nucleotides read TGCGCCAGCAGCTTGGCCTCGAATAATTCACCCCTCCACTTT. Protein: CASSLASNNSPLHF.

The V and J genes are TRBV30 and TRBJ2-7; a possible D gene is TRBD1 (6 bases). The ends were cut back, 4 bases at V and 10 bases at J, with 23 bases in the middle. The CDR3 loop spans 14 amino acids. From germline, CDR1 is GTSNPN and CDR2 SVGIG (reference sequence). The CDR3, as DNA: TGTGCCTGGACCGGGCAATTATCGGGACATTACCAGTACTTC. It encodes CAWTGQLSGHYQYF.

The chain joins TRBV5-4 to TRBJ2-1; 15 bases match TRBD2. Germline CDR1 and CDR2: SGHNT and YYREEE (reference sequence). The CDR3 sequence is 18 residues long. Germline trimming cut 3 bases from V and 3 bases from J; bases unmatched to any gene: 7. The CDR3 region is CASSSGTSGGLVYNEQFF. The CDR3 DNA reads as TGTGCCAGCAGCTCCGGGACTAGCGGGGGGTTGGTCTACAATGAGCAGTTCTTC. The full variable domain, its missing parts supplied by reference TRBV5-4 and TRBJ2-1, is ETGVTQSPTHLIKTRGQQVTLRCSSQSGHNTVSWYQQALGQGPQFIFQYYREEENGRGNFPPRFSGLQFPNYSSELNVNALELDDSALYLCASSSGTSGGLVYNEQFFGPGTRLTVL.

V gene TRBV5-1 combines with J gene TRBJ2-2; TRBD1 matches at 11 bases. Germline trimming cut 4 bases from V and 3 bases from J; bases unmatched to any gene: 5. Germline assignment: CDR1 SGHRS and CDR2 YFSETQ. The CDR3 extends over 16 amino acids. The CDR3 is CASSMGQGDHTGELFF. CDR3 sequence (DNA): TGCGCCAGCAGCATGGGACAGGGGGATCACACCGGGGAGCTGTTTTTT. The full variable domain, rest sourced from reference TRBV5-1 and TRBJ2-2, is KAGVTQTPRYLIKTRGQQVTLSCSPISGHRSVSWYQQTPGQGLQFLFEYFSETQRNKGNFPGRFSGRQFSNSRSEMNVSTLELGDSALYLCASSMGQGDHTGELFFGEGSRLTVL.

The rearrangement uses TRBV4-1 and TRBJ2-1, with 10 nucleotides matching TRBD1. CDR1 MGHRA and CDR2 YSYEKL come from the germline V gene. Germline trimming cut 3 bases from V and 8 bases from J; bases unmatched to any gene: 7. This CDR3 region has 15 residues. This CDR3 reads CASSQGQGSFDEQFF. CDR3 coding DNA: TGCGCCAGCAGCCAGGGACAGGGGAGTTTCGATGAGCAGTTCTTC.

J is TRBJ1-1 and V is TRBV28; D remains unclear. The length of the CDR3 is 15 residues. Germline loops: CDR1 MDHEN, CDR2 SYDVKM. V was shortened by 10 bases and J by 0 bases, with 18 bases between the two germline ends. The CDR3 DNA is TGTGCCACCCAAAGCCGTCCGGCGGTGAACACTGAAGCTTTCTTT. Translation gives CATQSRPAVNTEAFF. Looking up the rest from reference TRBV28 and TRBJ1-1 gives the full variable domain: DVKVTQSSRYLVKRTGEKVFLECVQDMDHENMFWYRQDPGLGLRLIYFSYDVKMKEKGDIPEGYSVSREKKERFSLILESASTNQTSMYLCATQSRPAVNTEAFFGQGTRLTVV.

The CDR3 sequence: CASSAAGTGGDEQFF. In nucleotides, the CDR3 is TGTGCCAGCAGCGCCGCGGGGACAGGGGGTGATGAGCAGTTCTTC. The rearrangement links TRBV7-2 to TRBJ2-1, with 11 positions matching TRBD1. The V segment lost 5 bases and the J segment 8 bases; nucleotides outside the gene matches: 8. The CDR3 has 15 amino acids. The germline gives CDR1 SGHTA, CDR2 FQGNSA.

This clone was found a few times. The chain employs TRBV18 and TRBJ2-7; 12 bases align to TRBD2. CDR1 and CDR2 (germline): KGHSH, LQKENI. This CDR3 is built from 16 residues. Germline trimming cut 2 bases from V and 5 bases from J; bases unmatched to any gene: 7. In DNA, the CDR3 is TGTGCCAGCTCACCAGAGGCTAGCGGGGGGGTGCACGAGCAGTACTTC. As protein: CASSPEASGGVHEQYF.

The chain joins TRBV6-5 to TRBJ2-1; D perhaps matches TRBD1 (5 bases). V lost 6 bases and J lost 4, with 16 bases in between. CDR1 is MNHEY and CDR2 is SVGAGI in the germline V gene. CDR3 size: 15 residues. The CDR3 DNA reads TGTGCCAGCAGACGACAGATGGAACAGTACAATGAGCAGTTCTTC. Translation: CASRRQMEQYNEQFF.

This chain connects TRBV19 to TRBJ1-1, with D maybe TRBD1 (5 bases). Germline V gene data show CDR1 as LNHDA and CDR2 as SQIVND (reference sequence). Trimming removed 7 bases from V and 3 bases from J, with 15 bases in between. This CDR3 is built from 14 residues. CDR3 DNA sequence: TGTGCCAGTATCACCGGGACCGCCGACACTGAAGCTTTCTTT. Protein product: CASITGTADTEAFF.

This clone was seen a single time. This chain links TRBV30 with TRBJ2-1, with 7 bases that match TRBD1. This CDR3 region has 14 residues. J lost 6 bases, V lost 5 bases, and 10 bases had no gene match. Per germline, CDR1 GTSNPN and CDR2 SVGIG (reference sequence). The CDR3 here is CAWSGQATSNEQFF. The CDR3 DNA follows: TGTGCCTGGTCAGGACAGGCGACCTCCAATGAGCAGTTCTTC. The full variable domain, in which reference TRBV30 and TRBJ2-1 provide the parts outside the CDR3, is SQTIHQWPATLVQPVGSPLSLECTVEGTSNPNLYWYRQAAGRGLQLLFYSVGIGQISSEVPQNLSASRPQDRQFILSSKKLLLSDSGFYLCAWSGQATSNEQFFGPGTRLTVL.

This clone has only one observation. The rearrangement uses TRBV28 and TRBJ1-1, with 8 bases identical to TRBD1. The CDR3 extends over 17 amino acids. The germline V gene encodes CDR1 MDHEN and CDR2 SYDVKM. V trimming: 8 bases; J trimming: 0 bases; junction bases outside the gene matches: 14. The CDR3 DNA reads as TGTGCCAGCGTGGGATTAAAGACAGGGGATTTGAACACTGAAGCTTTCTTT. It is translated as CASVGLKTGDLNTEAFF.

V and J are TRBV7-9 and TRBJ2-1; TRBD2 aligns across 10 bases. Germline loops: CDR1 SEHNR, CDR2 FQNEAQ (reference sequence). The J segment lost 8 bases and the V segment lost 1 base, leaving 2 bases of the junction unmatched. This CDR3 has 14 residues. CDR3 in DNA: TGTGCCAGCAGCTTAGGGACTAGCGGATATGAGCAGTTCTTC. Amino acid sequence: CASSLGTSGYEQFF.

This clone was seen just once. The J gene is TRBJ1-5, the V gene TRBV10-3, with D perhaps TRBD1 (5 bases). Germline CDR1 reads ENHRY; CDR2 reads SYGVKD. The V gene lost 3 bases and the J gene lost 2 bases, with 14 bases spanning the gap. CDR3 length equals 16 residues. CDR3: CAISDGDAGGNQPQHF. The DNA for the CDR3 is TGTGCCATCAGTGATGGAGACGCGGGGGGCAATCAGCCCCAGCATTTT.

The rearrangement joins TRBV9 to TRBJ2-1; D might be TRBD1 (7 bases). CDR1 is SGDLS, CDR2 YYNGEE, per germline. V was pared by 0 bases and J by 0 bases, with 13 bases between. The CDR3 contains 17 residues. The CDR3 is CASSVVSGGISYNEQFF. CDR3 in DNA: TGTGCCAGCAGCGTAGTCTCAGGGGGGATCTCCTACAATGAGCAGTTCTTC.

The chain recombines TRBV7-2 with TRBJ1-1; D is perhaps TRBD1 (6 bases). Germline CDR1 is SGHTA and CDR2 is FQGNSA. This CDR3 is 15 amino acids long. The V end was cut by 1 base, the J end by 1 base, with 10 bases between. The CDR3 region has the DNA TGTGCCAGCAGCTTAGAAGGGACACAGAACACTGAAGCTTTCTTT. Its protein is CASSLEGTQNTEAFF.

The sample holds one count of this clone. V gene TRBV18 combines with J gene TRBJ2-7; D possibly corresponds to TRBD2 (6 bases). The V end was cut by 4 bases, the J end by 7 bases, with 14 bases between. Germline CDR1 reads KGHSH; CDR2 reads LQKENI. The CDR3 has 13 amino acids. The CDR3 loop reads CASSLLDAGEQYF. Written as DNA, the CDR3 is TGTGCCAGCTCACTATTGGACGCGGGAGAGCAGTACTTC.